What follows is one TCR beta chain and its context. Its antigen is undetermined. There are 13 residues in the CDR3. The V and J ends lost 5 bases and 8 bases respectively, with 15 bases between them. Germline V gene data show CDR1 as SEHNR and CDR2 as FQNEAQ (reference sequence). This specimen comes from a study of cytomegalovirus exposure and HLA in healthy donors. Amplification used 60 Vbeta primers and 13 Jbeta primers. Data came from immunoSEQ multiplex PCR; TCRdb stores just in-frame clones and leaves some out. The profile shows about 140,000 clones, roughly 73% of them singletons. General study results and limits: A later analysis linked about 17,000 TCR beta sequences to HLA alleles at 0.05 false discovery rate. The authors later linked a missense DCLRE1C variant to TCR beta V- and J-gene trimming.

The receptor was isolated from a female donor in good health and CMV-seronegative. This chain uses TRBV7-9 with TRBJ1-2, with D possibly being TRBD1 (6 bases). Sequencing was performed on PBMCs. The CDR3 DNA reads TGTGCCAGCAGCCAGACTCCAGGGGTCGGCTACACCTTC. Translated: CASSQTPGVGYTF.